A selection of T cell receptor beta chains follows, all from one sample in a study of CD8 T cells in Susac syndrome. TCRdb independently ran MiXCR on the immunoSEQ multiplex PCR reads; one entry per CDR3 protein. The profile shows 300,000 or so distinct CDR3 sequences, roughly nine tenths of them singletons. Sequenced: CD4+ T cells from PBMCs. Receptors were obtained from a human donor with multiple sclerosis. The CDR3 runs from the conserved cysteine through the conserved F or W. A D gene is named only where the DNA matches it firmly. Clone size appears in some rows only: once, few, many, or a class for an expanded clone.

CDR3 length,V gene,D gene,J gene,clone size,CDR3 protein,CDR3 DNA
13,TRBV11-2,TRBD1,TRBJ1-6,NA,CASSPGTGRPLHF,TGTGCCAGCAGCCCGGGGACAGGGCGACCCCTCCACTTT
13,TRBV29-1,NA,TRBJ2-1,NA,CSAALRAWDEQFF,TGCAGCGCGGCTCTGCGGGCGTGGGATGAGCAGTTCTTC
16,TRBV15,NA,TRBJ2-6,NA,CATSRPPRAGANVLTF,TGTGCCACCAGCAGACCCCCGAGGGCTGGGGCCAACGTCCTGACTTTC
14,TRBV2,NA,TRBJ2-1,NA,CASSALLSYNEQFF,TGTGCCAGCAGTGCTCTACTCTCCTACAATGAGCAGTTCTTC
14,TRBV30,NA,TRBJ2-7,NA,CAWNYGGRTYEQYF,TGTGCCTGGAATTATGGGGGCAGAACCTACGAGCAGTACTTC
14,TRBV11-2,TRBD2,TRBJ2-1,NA,CASTEAGGWNEQFF,TGTGCCAGCACCGAAGCGGGAGGGTGGAATGAGCAGTTCTTC
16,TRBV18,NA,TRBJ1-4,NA,CASSRQTQGLDEKLFF,TGTGCCAGCTCAAGGCAGACCCAGGGGCTGGATGAAAAACTGTTTTTT
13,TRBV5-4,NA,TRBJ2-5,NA,CASSPENWGTQYF,TGTGCCAGCAGCCCCGAGAATTGGGGGACCCAGTACTTC
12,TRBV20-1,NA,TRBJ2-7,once,CSARGLGYEQYF,TGCAGTGCTAGGGGCCTGGGCTACGAGCAGTACTTC
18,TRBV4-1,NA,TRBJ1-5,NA,CASSKGSTGPGSNQPQHF,TGCGCCAGCAGCAAAGGCTCTACAGGCCCTGGGAGCAATCAGCCCCAGCATTTT
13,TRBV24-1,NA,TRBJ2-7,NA,CATSDPINYEQYF,TGTGCCACCAGTGACCCGATAAACTACGAGCAGTACTTC